This TCR beta chain appears in the sequencing data of a study of vaccination effects on CD4 cells after COVID-19. Broader study findings: Late after vaccination, infection- and vaccine-induced clones showed marked clonal contraction. Missing from the study were early post-infection timepoints, and its convalescent patients were few.

TCRdb's table, derived via immunoSEQ multiplex PCR, lists solely in-frame clones and lacks some. The sample holds 37,000 or so clones, roughly two thirds seen once. Worth noting for this clone: Antigen: not known.

The CDR3 loop spans 13 amino acids. V was shortened by 0 bases and J by 7 bases, with 10 bases between the two germline ends. Germline-derived CDR1 and CDR2 are GTSNPN and SVGIG (reference sequence). Culture lasted about ten days before CD4+ T cell isolation. V and J are TRBV30 and TRBJ1-5; D unclear. Source: CD4+ T cells from PBMCs cultured without peptide, taken before COVID-19 vaccination. This sequence originates from a human donor who received a COVID-19 vaccine. CDR3 loop: CAWSVMGSQPQHF. In nucleotides, the CDR3 is TGTGCCTGGAGTGTAATGGGGAGCCAGCCCCAGCATTTT. The complete variable domain, with remaining parts taken from reference TRBV30 and TRBJ1-5, reads SQTIHQWPATLVQPVGSPLSLECTVEGTSNPNLYWYRQAAGRGLQLLFYSVGIGQISSEVPQNLSASRPQDRQFILSSKKLLLSDSGFYLCAWSVMGSQPQHFGDGTRLSIL.